The 8 T cell receptor beta chains below come from one sample, sequenced in a study of T cell responses to AZD1222 COVID-19 vaccine. Profiled with immunoSEQ multiplex PCR; TCRdb holds only in-frame clones, not every one. The sample has over 100,000 clones; roughly 84% are singletons. The sequenced sample was peripheral blood, obtained on day 0 of AZD1222 vaccination. These receptor sequences come from an adult in good health.

This chain connects TRBV7-2 to TRBJ2-2; D is possibly TRBD2 (5 bases). The CDR3 consists of 16 residues. V lost 5 bases, J lost 2 bases, and 15 bases lay in between. The V gene's germline CDR1 is SGHTA and CDR2 FQGNSA. As DNA, the CDR3 is TGTGCCAGCAGCCGCAGAGCGGATGGAAACACCGGGGAGCTGTTTTTT. It yields the protein CASSRRADGNTGELFF.

V is TRBV24-1 and J is TRBJ2-3; 9 bases align to TRBD1. The CDR3 consists of 16 residues. V dropped 4 bases and J dropped 4; count of bases not matched to a gene: 8. CDR1 and CDR2 (germline): KGHDR, SFDVKD. The CDR3 DNA reads as TGTGCCACCAGTGAAGCCGGGACAGGGAACGCAGATACGCAGTATTTT. Translating gives CATSEAGTGNADTQYF.

V gene TRBV2 combines with J gene TRBJ2-2, with unresolved D. The germline V and J ends were trimmed by 4 bases and 2 bases, with 11 bases remaining between them. CDR1 is SNHLY and CDR2 is FYNNEI in the germline V gene. The CDR3 spans 15 residues. The CDR3 coding sequence is TGTGCCAGCAGTGTTTGGCAGGCAAACACCGGGGAGCTGTTTTTT. This gives the protein CASSVWQANTGELFF.

The rearrangement uses TRBV28 and TRBJ2-1; 10 bases align to TRBD2. The CDR3 contains 15 residues. V dropped 2 bases and J dropped 6; count of bases not matched to a gene: 4. Germline loops: CDR1 MDHEN, CDR2 SYDVKM. The CDR3: CASSLPSGGLNEQFF. DNA of the CDR3: TGTGCCAGCAGTTTACCTAGCGGGGGTCTCAATGAGCAGTTCTTC.

The J gene is TRBJ2-1, the V gene TRBV30; possibly TRBD1 for D (5 bases). Trimming removed 4 bases at V and 9 bases at J, with 19 bases between. Germline values: CDR1 GTSNPN, CDR2 SVGIG (reference sequence). The CDR3 has 14 amino acids. The CDR3 DNA reads as TGTGCCTGGAACTCCCTAACCAGGGCTTCTGAGCAGTTCTTC. It is translated as CAWNSLTRASEQFF.

The rearrangement joins TRBV7-2 to TRBJ1-5; D gene uncertain. CDR1 and CDR2 from the germline V gene are SGHTA and FQGNSA. CDR3 length equals 13 residues. Trimming shortened V by 5 bases and J by 6 bases, and 11 bases separated the two germline ends. As DNA, the CDR3 is TGTGCCAGCAGCCCACGGGTAGGTCAGCCCCAGCATTTT. It encodes CASSPRVGQPQHF.

This clone was seen a handful of times. The rearrangement joins TRBV7-9 to TRBJ1-2; a weak D match, TRBD1 (5 bases). This CDR3 has 14 residues. Trimming stripped 5 bases from V and 4 bases from J, with 14 bases between. From germline, CDR1 is SEHNR and CDR2 FQNEAQ (reference sequence). The CDR3 sequence is CASSARQISYGYTF. For the CDR3, the DNA is TGTGCCAGCAGCGCCCGACAGATTAGCTATGGCTACACCTTC.

The chain carries TRBV18 and TRBJ1-3; D gene uncertain. This CDR3 has 16 amino acids. The germline gives CDR1 KGHSH, CDR2 LQKENI. V lost 0 bases and J 0 bases, leaving 9 bases between the germline ends. The CDR3 here is CASSPPGRISGNTIYF. The CDR3 DNA follows: TGTGCCAGCTCACCACCGGGGAGGATCTCTGGAAACACCATATATTTT. Full variable domain (outside the CDR3, taken from reference TRBV18 and TRBJ1-3): NAGVMQNPRHLVRRRGQEARLRCSPMKGHSHVYWYRQLPEEGLKFMVYLQKENIIDESGMPKERFSAEFPKEGPSILRIQQVVRGDSAAYFCASSPPGRISGNTIYFGEGSWLTVV.